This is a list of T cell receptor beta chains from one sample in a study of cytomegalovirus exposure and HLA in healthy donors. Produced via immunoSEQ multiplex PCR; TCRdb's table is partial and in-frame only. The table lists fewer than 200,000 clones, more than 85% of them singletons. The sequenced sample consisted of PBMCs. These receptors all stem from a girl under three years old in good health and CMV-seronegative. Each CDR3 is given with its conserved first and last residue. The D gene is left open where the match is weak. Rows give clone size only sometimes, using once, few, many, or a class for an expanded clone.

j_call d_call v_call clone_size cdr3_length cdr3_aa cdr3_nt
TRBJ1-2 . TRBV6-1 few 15 CASSTAGSSNYGYTF TGTGCCAGCAGTACTGCGGGGTCTTCTAACTATGGCTACACCTTC
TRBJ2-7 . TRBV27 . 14 CASSLTVQGYEQYF TGTGCCAGCAGTTTAACTGTACAGGGCTACGAGCAGTACTTC
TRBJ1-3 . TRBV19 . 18 CASSMRNIGVFSGNTIYF TGTGCCAGTAGTATGAGGAATATAGGGGTCTTCTCTGGAAACACCATATATTTT
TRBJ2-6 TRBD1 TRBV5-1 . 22 CASSSWWDRGPFLSSGANVPTF TGCGCCAGCAGCTCGTGGTGGGACAGGGGGCCCTTTCTGAGCTCTGGGGCCAACGTCCCGACTTTC
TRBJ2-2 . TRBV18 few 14 CASSPISNTGELFF TGTGCCAGCTCACCTATATCGAACACCGGGGAGCTGTTTTTT
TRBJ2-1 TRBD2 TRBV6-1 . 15 CASSGLAGVNNEQFF TGTGCCAGCAGTGGACTAGCGGGGGTAAACAATGAGCAGTTCTTC
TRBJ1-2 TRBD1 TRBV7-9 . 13 CASSSQGAPGYTF TGTGCCAGCAGTTCCCAGGGGGCGCCTGGCTACACCTTC
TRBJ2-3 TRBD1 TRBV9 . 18 CASSVGRTGRSGTDTQYF TGTGCCAGCAGCGTAGGAAGGACAGGGCGTTCAGGGACAGATACGCAGTATTTT
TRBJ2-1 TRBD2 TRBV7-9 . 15 CASSLRGTSGNEQFF TGTGCCAGCAGCTTAAGAGGGACTAGCGGGAATGAGCAGTTCTTC
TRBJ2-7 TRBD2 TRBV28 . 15 CASSLASGASYEQYF TGTGCCAGCAGTTTGGCTAGCGGGGCCTCCTACGAGCAGTACTTC
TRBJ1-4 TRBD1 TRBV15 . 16 CATSRAVPGQNEKLFF TGTGCCACCAGCAGAGCAGTGCCGGGACAGAATGAAAAACTGTTTTTT
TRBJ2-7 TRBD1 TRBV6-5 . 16 CASSYSRAGGTYEQYF TGTGCCAGCAGTTACTCGAGGGCAGGGGGAACCTACGAGCAGTACTTC
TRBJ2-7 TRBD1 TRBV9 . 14 CASSVGAGGDEQYF TGTGCCAGCAGCGTAGGGGCAGGGGGAGACGAGCAGTACTTC
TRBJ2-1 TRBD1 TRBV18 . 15 CASSPWTGIYNEQFF TGTGCCAGCTCACCCTGGACAGGGATTTACAATGAGCAGTTCTTC
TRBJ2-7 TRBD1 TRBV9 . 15 CASSSLGQGGYEQYF TGTGCCAGCAGCTCACTGGGACAGGGGGGTTACGAGCAGTACTTC
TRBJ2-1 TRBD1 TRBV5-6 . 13 CASSRDRGDEQFF TGTGCCAGCAGCCGGGACAGGGGCGATGAGCAGTTCTTC
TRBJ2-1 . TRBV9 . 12 CASSSRYNEQFF TGTGCCAGCAGCTCTCGGTACAATGAGCAGTTCTTC
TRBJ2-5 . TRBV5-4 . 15 CASSLARTNQETQYF TGTGCCAGCAGCTTAGCAAGAACTAACCAAGAGACCCAGTACTTC
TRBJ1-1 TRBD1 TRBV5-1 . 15 CASSFDRADLTEAFF TGCGCCAGCAGCTTCGACAGGGCAGACCTCACTGAAGCTTTCTTT
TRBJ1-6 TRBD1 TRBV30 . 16 CAWSPRGSSYNSPLHF TGTGCCTGGAGCCCCAGGGGGAGCTCCTATAATTCACCCCTCCACTTT
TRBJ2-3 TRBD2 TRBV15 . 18 CATSGGLAGGAAEDTQYF TGTGCCACCAGCGGAGGACTAGCGGGAGGAGCGGCAGAAGATACGCAGTATTTT
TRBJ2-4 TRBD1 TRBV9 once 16 CASSAGRQGSRDIQYF TGTGCCAGCAGCGCTGGGAGACAGGGAAGTCGGGACATTCAGTACTTC
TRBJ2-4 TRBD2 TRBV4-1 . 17 CASSQGIVAGGKNIQYF TGCGCCAGCAGTCAAGGTATCGTAGCGGGAGGGAAAAACATTCAGTACTTC
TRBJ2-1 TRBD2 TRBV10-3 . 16 CAISERGLAGGSEQFF TGTGCCATCAGTGAGAGGGGACTAGCGGGGGGTAGTGAGCAGTTCTTC
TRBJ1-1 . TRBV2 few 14 CASRPDSLNTEAFF TGTGCCAGCAGGCCCGACAGCCTGAACACTGAAGCTTTCTTT
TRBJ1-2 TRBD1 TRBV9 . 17 CASSVGPGQVTNYGYTF TGTGCCAGCAGCGTAGGGCCAGGACAGGTGACTAACTATGGCTACACCTTC
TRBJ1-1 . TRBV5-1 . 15 CASSGGWLARTEAFF TGCGCCAGCAGCGGGGGGTGGCTAGCCCGGACTGAAGCTTTCTTT
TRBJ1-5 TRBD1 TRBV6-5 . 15 CASSQGQGMSQPQHF TGTGCCAGCAGCCAGGGACAGGGGATGAGTCAGCCCCAGCATTTT
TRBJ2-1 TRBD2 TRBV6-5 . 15 CASTFGSGGYNEQFF TGTGCCAGCACCTTCGGGAGCGGGGGGTACAATGAGCAGTTCTTC
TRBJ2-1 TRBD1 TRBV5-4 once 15 CASSLAEGQGIKQFF TGTGCCAGCAGCTTGGCCGAGGGACAGGGGATTAAGCAGTTCTTC
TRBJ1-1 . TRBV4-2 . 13 CASSQRQQAEAFF TGTGCCAGCAGCCAAAGGCAACAGGCTGAAGCTTTCTTT
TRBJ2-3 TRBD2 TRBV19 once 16 CASSPLAGVSTDTQYF TGTGCCAGTAGTCCACTAGCGGGGGTTAGCACAGATACGCAGTATTTT
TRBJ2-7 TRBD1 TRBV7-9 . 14 CASSLSPQGHEQYF TGTGCCAGCAGCTTATCCCCACAGGGGCACGAGCAGTACTTC
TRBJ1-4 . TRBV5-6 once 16 CASSLVIGGPNEKLFF TGTGCCAGCAGCTTGGTAATAGGGGGACCTAATGAAAAACTGTTTTTT
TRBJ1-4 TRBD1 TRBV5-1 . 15 CASSHDGQGSEKLFF TGCGCCAGCAGCCATGACGGACAGGGCAGTGAAAAACTGTTTTTT